The 28 T cell receptor beta chains presented below share a single source sample, sequenced in a study of PD-L1 blockade in urothelial cancer. Profiling relied on immunoSEQ multiplex PCR, and the TCRdb table lists in-frame clones only, not all of them. The table has roughly 100,000 clones, under 85% seen once. The sample here was PBMCs, taken around atezolizumab (anti-PD-L1) treatment. These receptors originate from a man aged 50 to 59 with urothelial cancer.

J is TRBJ2-3 and V is TRBV9; 11 bases line up with TRBD2. The length of the CDR3 is 16 residues. Trimming removed 3 bases from V and 3 bases from J; junction bases left unmatched: 6. The V gene's germline CDR1 is SGDLS and CDR2 YYNGEE. The CDR3 sequence: CASSGGTSGLTDTQYF. The DNA of the CDR3 is TGTGCCAGCAGCGGAGGGACTAGCGGCCTTACAGATACGCAGTATTTT. Filled out from reference TRBV9 and TRBJ2-3, the complete variable domain reads DSGVTQTPKHLITATGQRVTLRCSPRSGDLSVYWYQQSLDQGLQFLIQYYNGEERAKGNILERFSAQQFPDLHSELNLSSLELGDSALYFCASSGGTSGLTDTQYFGPGTRLTVL.

This clone has just one count. The chain links TRBV28 to TRBJ1-4, with TRBD1 as a possible D gene (5 bases). The germline CDR1 and CDR2 sequences are MDHEN and SYDVKM. The CDR3 contains 14 residues. V was trimmed by 5 bases and J by 7 bases, leaving 14 bases between them. The CDR3 here is CASSSPQVAEKLFF. The CDR3, as DNA: TGTGCCAGCAGTAGCCCACAGGTTGCTGAAAAACTGTTTTTT.

This chain connects TRBV28 to TRBJ2-7; possibly TRBD1 for D (6 bases). The V gene lost 6 bases and the J gene lost 3 bases, with 9 bases spanning the gap. CDR3 size: 12 residues. Per germline, CDR1 MDHEN and CDR2 SYDVKM. The CDR3 DNA is TGTGCCAGCAGAAGAGGGGGCTACGAGCAGTACTTC. Residues: CASRRGGYEQYF. Full variable domain (missing parts from reference TRBV28 and TRBJ2-7): DVKVTQSSRYLVKRTGEKVFLECVQDMDHENMFWYRQDPGLGLRLIYFSYDVKMKEKGDIPEGYSVSREKKERFSLILESASTNQTSMYLCASRRGGYEQYFGPGTRLTVT.

The CDR3: CAGGSGFPTQPQHF. The CDR3 DNA is TGTGCCGGGGGGTCGGGCTTCCCCACTCAGCCCCAGCATTTT. The rearrangement joins TRBV6-1 to TRBJ1-5; the D gene is possibly TRBD1 (5 bases). The CDR3 runs to 14 residues. V was trimmed by 11 bases and J by 6 bases, leaving 20 bases between them. Germline V lookup: CDR1 MNHNS, CDR2 SASEGT.

The J gene is TRBJ1-2, the V gene TRBV6-5; D is perhaps TRBD1 (6 bases). Trimming stripped 5 bases from V and 4 bases from J, with 11 bases between. Germline V gene sequence: CDR1 MNHEY, CDR2 SVGAGI. This CDR3 is built from 13 residues. The CDR3 is CASSKTGSYGYTF. CDR3 coding DNA: TGTGCCAGCAGTAAGACAGGATCCTATGGCTACACCTTC.

V and J are TRBV6-1 and TRBJ1-2; TRBD1 agrees at 7 bases. After removal of 5 bases from V and 0 bases from J, the junction contained 6 bases not matched to a gene. The CDR3 contains 15 residues. CDR1 and CDR2 from the germline V gene are MNHNS and SASEGT. The CDR3, as DNA: TGTGCCAGCAGTCCCACCGGGACAGCTAACTATGGCTACACCTTC. It translates to CASSPTGTANYGYTF.

The rearrangement uses TRBV18 and TRBJ1-2; D might be TRBD1 (6 bases). The germline V and J ends were trimmed by 1 base and 0 bases, with 12 bases remaining between them. The CDR3 totals 16 residues. Germline V gives CDR1 KGHSH, CDR2 LQKENI. CDR3 region: CASSPRSQGTNYGYTF. The CDR3 nucleotides read TGTGCCAGCTCACCACGATCTCAGGGGACTAACTATGGCTACACCTTC.

V gene TRBV11-2 combines with J gene TRBJ2-7; D is perhaps TRBD2 (6 bases). The CDR3 extends over 14 amino acids. Germline assignment: CDR1 SGHAT and CDR2 FQNNGV. Trimming cost V 0 bases and J 3 bases, with 9 bases left between them. The CDR3 region is CASSLEGGLYEQYF. The CDR3 nucleotides are TGTGCCAGCAGCTTAGAGGGAGGCCTCTACGAGCAGTACTTC.

The CDR3 here is CATSRDRTGGFRETQYF. In nucleotides, the CDR3 is TGTGCCACCAGCAGAGATCGCACAGGGGGCTTTCGGGAGACCCAGTACTTC. The chain joins TRBV15 to TRBJ2-5, with 9 bases matching TRBD1. CDR3 length equals 17 residues. Trimming at V came to 0 bases and at J to 5 bases, leaving 10 bases not matched to a gene. Looked up from germline, CDR1 is LNHNV and CDR2 is YYDKDF (reference sequence).

This sequence joins TRBV11-2 and TRBJ2-3; D is unclear. CDR1 is SGHAT and CDR2 is FQNNGV in the germline V gene. The CDR3 runs to 14 residues. The V gene lost 4 bases and the J gene lost 1 base, with 9 bases spanning the gap. Here the CDR3 reads CASSSYRGTDTQYF. CDR3 bases: TGTGCCAGCAGCTCATATCGGGGCACAGATACGCAGTATTTT.

The rearrangement uses TRBV5-1 and TRBJ2-1, with TRBD2 matching 15 bases. Germline CDR1 and CDR2: SGHRS and YFSETQ. CDR3 length: 16 residues. Germline trimming cut 4 bases from V and 7 bases from J; bases unmatched to any gene: 6. The CDR3 loop reads CASSGGTSGRFNEQFF. In DNA, the CDR3 is TGCGCCAGCAGCGGAGGGACTAGCGGGAGGTTTAATGAGCAGTTCTTC.

The chain uses TRBV6-1 and TRBJ1-1; 7 nucleotides match TRBD1. CDR3 size: 15 residues. Trimming cost V 6 bases and J 4 bases; bases outside gene matches: 11. CDR1 is MNHNS, CDR2 SASEGT, per germline. The CDR3 nucleotides are TGTGCCAGCAGAAATACAGGGGTTGGGGGCACTGAAGCTTTCTTT. This translates into CASRNTGVGGTEAFF.

V is TRBV29-1 and J is TRBJ2-7, with TRBD1 identical over 7 bases. The germline CDR1 and CDR2 sequences are SQVTM and ANQGSEA. The CDR3 has 16 residues. J was trimmed by 3 bases and V by 4 bases; bases with no gene match: 15. DNA for the CDR3: TGCAGCGTTGTTACTAGTGGGGACAGAGATTTCTACGAGCAGTACTTC. Residues: CSVVTSGDRDFYEQYF.

This chain uses TRBV19 with TRBJ2-1; D may be TRBD2 (6 bases). Germline V gives CDR1 LNHDA, CDR2 SQIVND (reference sequence). The CDR3 extends over 14 amino acids. The V and J ends lost 8 bases and 4 bases respectively, with 15 bases between them. The CDR3 here is CASGPETSYNEQFF. The DNA for the CDR3 is TGTGCCAGTGGACCAGAGACTAGTTACAATGAGCAGTTCTTC.

This chain uses TRBV12-1 with TRBJ2-1; TRBD2 is the table's D call, not checked against the DNA. TRBV12-1 is assigned pseudogene status. The length of the CDR3 is 16 residues. This CDR3 is CASSFQRGLGYNEQFF. CDR3 in DNA: TGTGCCAGCAGCTTTCAGCGGGGGCTCGGTTACAATGAGCAGTTCTTC.

This rearrangement joins TRBV7-9 to TRBJ2-3; 8 bases match TRBD2. V gave up 5 bases and J gave up 4 bases; unmatched junction bases: 8. CDR3 length equals 15 residues. Germline V gene data show CDR1 as SEHNR and CDR2 as FQNEAQ (reference sequence). DNA of the CDR3: TGTGCCAGCAGCCTGCGGGAGGCGGACTCAGATACGCAGTATTTT. Protein sequence: CASSLREADSDTQYF.

This clone was seen more than once but under ten times. The gene calls are TRBV25-1 and TRBJ1-2; 9 bases line up with TRBD1. The CDR3 loop spans 15 amino acids. Looked up from germline, CDR1 is MGHDK and CDR2 is SYGVNS. V trimming: 1 base; J trimming: 5 bases; junction bases outside the gene matches: 5. Here the CDR3 reads CASSESGTGRYGYTF. Written as DNA, the CDR3 is TGTGCCAGCAGTGAATCAGGGACAGGGCGTTATGGCTACACCTTC.

The chain is built from TRBV4-2 and TRBJ2-3, with 8 bases identical to TRBD2. Losses at the gene ends were 4 bases for V and 3 bases for J; bases not matched to a gene: 9. The germline CDR1 and CDR2 sequences are LGHNA and YNFKEQ. This CDR3 is 16 amino acids long. The CDR3 reads CASSPSQRESTDTQYF. As DNA, the CDR3 is TGTGCCAGCAGCCCATCCCAGCGGGAGAGTACAGATACGCAGTATTTT.

By sample fraction, this clone is medium-sized. The V gene is TRBV6-1, the J gene TRBJ2-7; 7 bases agree with TRBD2. The CDR3 is made up of 15 amino acids. In germline, CDR1 is MNHNS, CDR2 SASEGT. V was pared by 2 bases and J by 5 bases, with 9 bases of the junction left unmatched. The CDR3 protein is CASSEREDGVHEQYF. The CDR3 DNA follows: TGTGCCAGCAGTGAACGGGAGGATGGGGTTCACGAGCAGTACTTC.

J is TRBJ1-2 and V is TRBV18, with D possibly TRBD1 on 6 matching bases. The CDR3 is 12 residues long. V lost 5 bases, J lost 6 bases, and 10 bases lay in between. Germline V gene data show CDR1 as KGHSH and CDR2 as LQKENI. CDR3 nucleotide sequence: TGTGCCAGCTCAAGGGGGGGCAATGGCTACACCTTC. It translates to CASSRGGNGYTF.

The chain recombines TRBV21-1 with TRBJ2-1; the DNA was not used to check the table's D call, TRBD2. TRBV21-1 is assigned pseudogene status. The CDR3 contains 17 residues. CDR3 sequence: CASSREQSSGYYNEQFF. CDR3 bases: TGTGCCAGCAGCAGGGAACAGAGTAGCGGATACTACAATGAGCAGTTCTTC.

This clone was seen only a few times. The CDR3 nucleotides are TGCGCCAGCAGCTTGGACAGTAACTATGGCTACACCTTC. Translation gives CASSLDSNYGYTF. The chain uses TRBV5-1 and TRBJ1-2, with D unresolved. The CDR3 runs 13 residues. V was trimmed by 0 bases and J by 1 base, leaving 4 bases between them. Germline V CDR1 and CDR2: SGHRS, YFSETQ.

This rearrangement joins TRBV7-9 to TRBJ2-1; possibly TRBD2 for D (6 bases). The V gene lost 5 bases and the J gene lost 2 bases, with 16 bases spanning the gap. The CDR3 consists of 16 residues. Germline values: CDR1 SEHNR, CDR2 FQNEAQ (reference sequence). The CDR3 loop reads CASSLGLGGTYNEQFF. As DNA, the CDR3 is TGTGCCAGCAGCCTGGGACTGGGGGGAACCTACAATGAGCAGTTCTTC.

The chain carries TRBV5-5 and TRBJ2-3; 9 bases are shared with TRBD2. CDR3 length: 19 residues. Germline loops: CDR1 SGHKS, CDR2 YYEKEE (reference sequence). V lost 2 bases, J lost 0 bases, and 13 bases stayed unmatched. This CDR3 is CASSLRLAVSTLSTDTQYF. The CDR3 bases are TGTGCCAGCAGCTTAAGACTAGCGGTTAGCACCTTGAGCACAGATACGCAGTATTTT. Drawing the rest from reference TRBV5-5 and TRBJ2-3, the complete variable domain is DAGVTQSPTHLIKTRGQQVTLRCSPISGHKSVSWYQQVLGQGPQFIFQYYEKEERGRGNFPDRFSARQFPNYSSELNVNALLLGDSALYLCASSLRLAVSTLSTDTQYFGPGTRLTVL.

This clone was detected only a few times. J is TRBJ2-7 and V is TRBV19, with TRBD1 matching over 8 bases. CDR1 and CDR2 from the germline V gene are LNHDA and SQIVND (reference sequence). V lost 7 bases and J lost 3; bases outside the gene matches: 11. CDR3 length equals 15 residues. CDR3 amino acids: CASKPTGEIVYEQYF. The CDR3 nucleotides read TGTGCCAGTAAGCCGACAGGGGAGATTGTCTACGAGCAGTACTTC.

V is TRBV21-1 and J is TRBJ2-7; the D call in the table, TRBD1, was not verified against the DNA. TRBV21-1 is classified as a pseudogene. This CDR3 is 17 amino acids long. In nucleotides, the CDR3 is TGTGCCAGCAGCAAAATCCCCTCCCAGGGGCACGTCTACGAGCAGTACTTC. Amino acid sequence: CASSKIPSQGHVYEQYF.

The V gene is TRBV30, the J gene TRBJ2-7, with TRBD1 identical over 7 bases. The end of the DNA is better explained by TRBJ2-5, so the J call may be wrong. CDR3 length equals 14 residues. CDR1 is GTSNPN and CDR2 is SVGIG in the germline V gene (reference sequence). CDR3 sequence (DNA): TGTGCCTGGTCGACAGGGTCTGTTGGGGAGACCCAGTACTTC. Translation: CAWSTGSVGETQYF.

The V and J genes are TRBV7-2 and TRBJ2-1; 7 bases match TRBD2. The CDR3 is 16 amino acids. Trimming cost V 2 bases and J 8 bases; bases outside gene matches: 12. Looked up from germline, CDR1 is SGHTA and CDR2 is FQGNSA. The CDR3 sequence: CASSLLGRAVLYEQFF. CDR3 nucleotides: TGTGCCAGCAGCTTACTTGGGAGGGCCGTTTTATATGAGCAGTTCTTC.